The 10 T cell receptor beta chains reported below all come from one sample, sequenced in a study of blood T cells in healthy people across ages. A second PCR, run for roughly 7 to 12 cycles, used a sample-barcoded 5' primer plus a J-beta primer mix. TCRdb re-analysed the 5' RACE reads in MiXCR, keeping a single row per CDR3 protein. Of 700,000 to 850,000 distinct CDR3 sequences in the sample, about 34% are singletons; the top ten hold about an eighth. What was sequenced was blood. These receptors all stem from a man aged 18 to 29 in good health.

This rearrangement joins TRBV29-1 to TRBJ2-7; 8 nucleotides align to TRBD2. Trimming at V came to 4 bases and at J to 4 bases, leaving 6 bases not matched to a gene. Germline assignment: CDR1 SQVTM and CDR2 ANQGSEA. This CDR3 region has 13 residues. This CDR3 is CSVVDGREYEQYF. For the CDR3, the DNA is TGCAGCGTTGTGGACGGGAGGGAGTACGAGCAGTACTTC.

The chain carries TRBV29-1 and TRBJ1-1, with unresolved D. The V end lost 0 bases, the J end lost 3 bases, and 8 bases lay between the germline ends. Germline lookup yields CDR1 SQVTM and CDR2 ANQGSEA. The CDR3 loop spans 13 amino acids. CDR3 protein: CSVEDRSDTEAFF. CDR3 coding DNA: TGCAGCGTTGAAGATCGAAGTGACACTGAAGCTTTCTTT.

Of note for this clonotype: Its ends do not fully match the called genes, so a read error is possible. This chain connects TRBV6-6 to TRBJ2-1, with 9 bases fitting TRBD2. Germline V gene data show CDR1 as MNHNY and CDR2 as SVGAGI (reference sequence). The CDR3 runs 15 residues. The CDR3 protein is CASSYAGGRAAERFF. CDR3 nucleotides: TGTGCCAGCAGTTATGCGGGCGGGAGGGCCGCTGAGCGGTTCTTC.

This rearrangement joins TRBV6-5 to TRBJ2-1; TRBD2 might be the D (6 bases). There are 14 residues in the CDR3. The V and J ends lost 2 bases and 9 bases respectively, with 14 bases between them. The V gene's germline CDR1 is MNHEY and CDR2 SVGAGI. The CDR3 DNA reads TGTGCCAGCAGTTACGCGGGGCTAGCCGTTGAGCAGTTCTTC. Protein sequence: CASSYAGLAVEQFF.

The V call is TRBV9, the J call TRBJ1-2, with TRBD1 as a possible D gene (5 bases). This CDR3 is built from 13 residues. Trimming cost V 4 bases and J 7 bases, with 14 bases left between them. The V gene's germline CDR1 is SGDLS and CDR2 YYNGEE. CDR3 loop: CASSRTGPSGYTF. DNA for the CDR3: TGTGCCAGCAGCCGTACAGGACCTAGTGGCTACACCTTC.

Concerning this clonotype: It is likely a read error, because the conserved phenylalanine at the end of the CDR3 is missing. V and J are TRBV27 and TRBJ1-2, with D possibly TRBD1 on 5 matching bases. In germline, CDR1 is MNHEY, CDR2 SMNVEV (reference sequence). V lost 8 bases to trimming and J lost 6 bases, with 13 bases between them. CDR3 length: 12 residues. The DNA for the CDR3 is TGTGCCAGCGGAACCCCAGGGAATGGCTACACCCTC. It yields the protein CASGTPGNGYTL.

This clonotype turned up a few times. The V and J genes are TRBV10-3 and TRBJ1-5; 9 nucleotides align to TRBD1. The germline V gene has CDR1 ENHRY and CDR2 SYGVKD. The V segment lost 4 bases and the J segment 4 bases; nucleotides outside the gene matches: 2. This CDR3 is 14 amino acids long. The CDR3 sequence is CAISGTGVNQPQHF. CDR3 sequence (DNA): TGTGCCATCAGTGGGACAGGGGTTAATCAGCCCCAGCATTTT.

This clonotype turned up a few times. V and J are TRBV14 and TRBJ2-1; 7 nucleotides line up with TRBD2. The CDR3 consists of 15 residues. With V trimmed by 2 bases and J by 6 bases, 7 bases remained unmatched. Germline V CDR1 and CDR2: SGHDN, FVKESK. CDR3 sequence: CASSQTRLAGNEQFF. The CDR3 DNA follows: TGTGCCAGCAGCCAAACGCGACTAGCAGGCAATGAGCAGTTCTTC.

The sample holds many counts of this clonotype. V and J are TRBV20-1 and TRBJ2-1; TRBD1 agrees at 12 bases. V lost 0 bases, J lost 8 bases, and 5 bases stayed unmatched. Germline V gives CDR1 DFQATT, CDR2 SNEGSKA (reference sequence). This CDR3 comprises 15 residues. CDR3 bases: TGCAGTGCTAGAGATCGAGGGACAGGGGGCGATGAGCAGTTCTTC. Its translation is CSARDRGTGGDEQFF.

The chain is built from TRBV9 and TRBJ1-1; D uncertain. The germline V gene has CDR1 SGDLS and CDR2 YYNGEE. Trimming pared 0 bases from V and 10 bases from J, leaving 16 bases between. CDR3 length: 14 residues. The CDR3 DNA is TGTGCCAGCAGCGTAGGGAGTAACGCTGGGCGAGCTTTCTTT. Translated, it gives CASSVGSNAGRAFF.